Presented here are 24 T cell receptor beta chains from one specimen sequenced in a study of radiation and T cells in renal cell carcinoma. The table came from immunoSEQ multiplex PCR; TCRdb's copy has only in-frame clones and leaves some out. Here the sample spans under 200,000 clones, roughly 90% being singletons. The time point denotes: blood 4 weeks post-SBRT, at nephrectomy. Sample treatment: 15 Gy SBRT to primary tumor, nephrectomy 4 weeks later. Specimen: blood, collected from a patient whose treatment included radiotherapy and nephrectomy. Receptors originate from a woman between 50 and 59 years old with renal cell carcinoma.

CDR3: CASTVTGVLPLNTEAFF. CDR3 bases: TGTGCCAGTACCGTTACAGGGGTCTTACCTTTGAACACTGAAGCTTTCTTT. The V and J genes are TRBV19 and TRBJ1-1, with 7 bases fitting TRBD1. Germline V gives CDR1 LNHDA, CDR2 SQIVND (reference sequence). This CDR3 is 17 amino acids long. V lost 7 bases and J lost 0; bases outside the gene matches: 14.

The chain recombines TRBV19 with TRBJ1-5; perhaps TRBD1 as D (5 bases). CDR1 is LNHDA, CDR2 SQIVND, per germline (reference sequence). The CDR3 loop spans 12 amino acids. V was shortened by 8 bases and J by 0 bases, with 5 bases between the two germline ends. This CDR3 reads CASGGSNQPQHF. The CDR3 DNA sequence: TGTGCCAGTGGGGGTAGCAATCAGCCCCAGCATTTT.

This clone showed up just once. The J gene is TRBJ1-1, the V gene TRBV5-4; no definite D call. Germline-derived CDR1 and CDR2 are SGHNT and YYREEE (reference sequence). V lost 0 bases, J lost 2 bases, and 11 bases lay in between. The CDR3 length is 15 residues. The CDR3 DNA reads as TGTGCCAGCAGCTTGGATGTAGGGCGAAACACTGAAGCTTTCTTT. It translates to CASSLDVGRNTEAFF.

The chain carries TRBV4-3 and TRBJ1-2, with D perhaps TRBD1 (5 bases). The CDR3 is 14 residues long. Looked up from germline, CDR1 is LGHNA and CDR2 is YSLEER. V lost 8 bases and J lost 0, with 13 bases in between. In DNA, the CDR3 is TGCGCCAGCTCCGGGGCAGCCGCTAACTATGGCTACACCTTC. Translating gives CASSGAAANYGYTF.

As to this clone: The identical CDR3 is also encoded by other nucleotide sequences in the sample. The CDR3, as DNA: TGTGCCAGCAGCTTATGGCGGAACACTGAAGCTTTCTTT. This codes for CASSLWRNTEAFF. This chain joins TRBV11-2 and TRBJ1-1; D unclear. V lost 2 bases, J lost 1 base, and 5 bases lay in between. CDR3 length equals 13 residues. The V gene's germline CDR1 is SGHAT and CDR2 FQNNGV.

This clone has a single count. This chain links TRBV5-1 with TRBJ1-1, with TRBD1 matching over 7 bases. The CDR3 totals 14 residues. With V trimmed by 4 bases and J by 4 bases, 7 bases remained unmatched. Germline loops: CDR1 SGHRS, CDR2 YFSETQ. The CDR3 here is CASSAGTVSTEAFF. CDR3 DNA: TGCGCCAGCAGCGCTGGGACAGTCTCCACTGAAGCTTTCTTT.

This clone came up once. This chain connects TRBV6-1 to TRBJ1-5; tentative D call: TRBD1 (5 bases). Trimming took 4 bases from V and 5 from J, leaving 12 bases between them. Germline V gene sequence: CDR1 MNHNS, CDR2 SASEGT. The CDR3 length is 14 residues. CDR3 coding DNA: TGTGCCAGCAGTGCGGTTGGGGGAGATCAGCCCCAGCATTTT. Translated: CASSAVGGDQPQHF.

The chain uses TRBV18 and TRBJ1-2; TRBD1 matches at 10 bases. CDR1 is KGHSH and CDR2 is LQKENI in the germline V gene. The CDR3 has 18 residues. J gave up 8 bases and V 1 base, and 16 bases lay outside the gene matches. CDR3 nucleotide sequence: TGTGCCAGCTCACCACTCCGGGACAGGGGTTCTATGCCAACGGGCTACACCTTC. Its translation: CASSPLRDRGSMPTGYTF.

The chain employs TRBV2 and TRBJ2-7; D is ambiguous. Germline V CDR1 and CDR2: SNHLY, FYNNEI. CDR3 length: 14 amino acids. V gave up 3 bases and J gave up 8 bases, with 17 bases separating them. The CDR3 sequence: CASSDSGSLRKQYF. The CDR3 DNA reads as TGTGCCAGCAGTGATAGTGGCAGCCTACGAAAGCAGTACTTC.

This rearrangement joins TRBV19 to TRBJ1-5; no reliable D call. There are 14 residues in the CDR3. Germline CDR1 is LNHDA and CDR2 is SQIVND (reference sequence). Trimming took 3 bases from V and 1 from J, leaving 7 bases between them. The CDR3 loop reads CASSMTHSNQPQHF. CDR3 sequence (DNA): TGTGCCAGTAGTATGACCCACAGCAATCAGCCCCAGCATTTT.

The chain links TRBV27 to TRBJ2-7, with 13 bases aligning to TRBD2. The length of the CDR3 is 20 residues. After removal of 4 bases from V and 1 base from J, the junction contained 16 bases not matched to a gene. CDR1 and CDR2 (germline): MNHEY, SMNVEV (reference sequence). The CDR3 region has the DNA TGTGCCAGCAGTTCCTACGGGACTAGCGGGGTTATTGGTGAGTCCTACGAGCAGTACTTC. This encodes CASSSYGTSGVIGESYEQYF.

The chain uses TRBV5-1 and TRBJ1-4, with D possibly being TRBD1 (5 bases). The germline CDR1 and CDR2 sequences are SGHRS and YFSETQ. The CDR3 loop spans 14 amino acids. The V end lost 3 bases, the J end lost 3 bases, and 9 bases lay between the germline ends. The CDR3 here is CASSSGGANEKLFF. CDR3 bases: TGCGCCAGCAGCTCTGGGGGGGCTAATGAAAAACTGTTTTTT. The full variable domain, its missing parts supplied by reference TRBV5-1 and TRBJ1-4, is KAGVTQTPRYLIKTRGQQVTLSCSPISGHRSVSWYQQTPGQGLQFLFEYFSETQRNKGNFPGRFSGRQFSNSRSEMNVSTLELGDSALYLCASSSGGANEKLFFGSGTQLSVL.

This clone appeared a single time. The gene calls are TRBV27 and TRBJ1-2; TRBD1 is a possible D gene (6 bases). Germline assignment: CDR1 MNHEY and CDR2 SMNVEV (reference sequence). The CDR3 has 12 amino acids. Trimming took off 5 bases at V and 5 bases at J, with 9 bases between the two ends. The CDR3 reads CASSGGNYGYTF. The CDR3 bases are TGTGCCAGCAGTGGGGGCAATTATGGCTACACCTTC.

The V call is TRBV7-2, the J call TRBJ2-3; unclear D gene. Deletions cut 5 bases from V and 0 bases from J, with 12 bases between. The CDR3 spans 15 residues. Germline V lookup: CDR1 SGHTA, CDR2 FQGNSA. The CDR3 region has the DNA TGTGCCAGCAGCCGTGCATATCCTAGCACAGATACGCAGTATTTT. Protein: CASSRAYPSTDTQYF.

The CDR3 loop is CASSSQNANTEAFF. CDR3 coding DNA: TGTGCCAGCAGCTCTCAGAACGCGAACACTGAAGCTTTCTTT. The rearrangement links TRBV7-2 to TRBJ1-1; no definite D call. The CDR3 is 14 residues long. V dropped 4 bases and J dropped 1 base, with 10 bases sitting between them. Germline CDR1 SGHTA, CDR2 FQGNSA.

The genes are TRBV5-1 and TRBJ2-5; the D gene could be TRBD1 or TRBD2 (5 bases each). This CDR3 contains 15 residues. CDR1 SGHRS and CDR2 YFSETQ come from the germline V gene. V lost 2 bases, J lost 5 bases, and 16 bases lay in between. The CDR3 reads CASSFSPGTGETQYF. CDR3 in DNA: TGCGCCAGCAGCTTCTCTCCGGGGACGGGGGAGACCCAGTACTTC. Full variable domain (outside the CDR3, taken from reference TRBV5-1 and TRBJ2-5): KAGVTQTPRYLIKTRGQQVTLSCSPISGHRSVSWYQQTPGQGLQFLFEYFSETQRNKGNFPGRFSGRQFSNSRSEMNVSTLELGDSALYLCASSFSPGTGETQYFGPGTRLLVL.

The chain carries TRBV18 and TRBJ2-7, with no clear D. Germline lookup yields CDR1 KGHSH and CDR2 LQKENI. This CDR3 has 13 residues. V was pared by 6 bases and J by 6 bases, with 15 bases between. The CDR3, as DNA: TGTGCCAGCTCCTCAGCCACCGGGTTCGAGCAGTACTTC. Its protein product is CASSSATGFEQYF.

This chain links TRBV19 with TRBJ2-1, with 10 bases aligning to TRBD1. CDR1 and CDR2 from the germline V gene are LNHDA and SQIVND (reference sequence). V shed 6 bases and J 4 bases; nucleotides not matched to a gene: 9. CDR3 length: 16 residues. This chain's CDR3 is CASSTTGTGAYNEQFF. The CDR3 DNA reads as TGTGCCAGTAGCACGACCGGGACAGGGGCATACAATGAGCAGTTCTTC.

In nucleotides, the CDR3 is TGCAGCGTCCAAGCGTTAGCGGGAGACACCGGGGAGCTGTTTTTT. Translating gives CSVQALAGDTGELFF. The chain joins TRBV29-1 to TRBJ2-2, with TRBD2 identical over 9 bases. Germline V gives CDR1 SQVTM, CDR2 ANQGSEA. The CDR3 extends over 15 amino acids. V trimming: 6 bases; J trimming: 3 bases; junction bases outside the gene matches: 8.

The genes are TRBV5-6 and TRBJ1-4, with 8 bases identical to TRBD1. V gave up 3 bases and J gave up 6 bases; unmatched junction bases: 10. This CDR3 comprises 16 residues. CDR1 is SGHDT and CDR2 is YYEEEE in the germline V gene. This CDR3 reads CASSSSTGVDHEKLFF. The CDR3 nucleotides read TGTGCCAGCAGCTCCTCGACAGGGGTTGACCATGAAAAACTGTTTTTT.

The V call is TRBV2, the J call TRBJ1-2, with a weak D call TRBD1 (6 bases). The CDR3 has 19 amino acids. CDR1 and CDR2 from the germline V gene are SNHLY and FYNNEI. V shed 2 bases and J shed 3 bases, with 25 bases lying between them. The CDR3 loop is CASSEMRGRVPPSDYGYTF. The CDR3 nucleotides are TGTGCCAGCAGTGAAATGCGGGGGCGAGTCCCCCCCTCCGACTATGGCTACACCTTC.

About this clone itself: An end of the junction does not agree with germline; a read error may underlie this. The CDR3 coding sequence is TGTGCCAGCAGCTTGGGACAGGGGAGTGTGAAAACTGAAGCTTTCTTT. Protein: CASSLGQGSVKTEAFF. The J gene is TRBJ1-1, the V gene TRBV5-5; 8 nucleotides align to TRBD1. The germline V gene encodes CDR1 SGHKS and CDR2 YYEKEE (reference sequence). There are 16 residues in the CDR3.

The chain joins TRBV6-6 to TRBJ2-7; D may correspond to TRBD1 or TRBD2 (5 bases each). V gave up 6 bases and J gave up 4 bases, with 19 bases separating them. Per germline, CDR1 MNHNY and CDR2 SVGAGI (reference sequence). CDR3 size: 15 residues. The CDR3 bases are TGTGCCAGCAGCGGTACGGGGTCAGGGAAATACGAGCAGTACTTC. Its protein product is CASSGTGSGKYEQYF.

The chain couples TRBV14 to TRBJ1-4, with D unresolved. There are 11 residues in the CDR3. Germline loops: CDR1 SGHDN, CDR2 FVKESK. Trimming stripped 1 base from V and 14 bases from J, with 8 bases between. CDR3 sequence reads: CASSQGGLLFF. The CDR3 coding sequence is TGTGCCAGCAGCCAAGGTGGACTTCTGTTTTTT.